This paragraph covers one T cell receptor beta chain sequence. This entry comes from a study of early T cells in non-severe SARS-CoV-2 infection. The protocol attached unique molecular identifiers to individual cDNA molecules. TCRdb reprocessed the 5' RACE reads via MiXCR and lists one record per CDR3 protein. The sample consists of about 110,000 distinct CDR3 sequences, around 10% of them appearing once. Sample: whole blood. The TCR comes from an adult who was a healthcare worker with PCR-confirmed SARS-CoV-2 infection or an uninfected control (not recorded which).

The CDR3 loop is CASSGGTSGTGNEQFF. CDR3 DNA: TGTGCCAGTAGTGGGGGGACTAGCGGGACGGGTAATGAGCAGTTCTTC. J is TRBJ2-1 and V is TRBV19; 13 bases agree with TRBD2. Per germline, CDR1 LNHDA and CDR2 SQIVND (reference sequence). The CDR3 totals 16 residues. V trimming: 5 bases; J trimming: 7 bases; junction bases outside the gene matches: 8.